These T cell receptor beta chains were read from a single sample in a study of cytotoxic CD8 clonotypes in ibrutinib-treated CLL. Using immunoSEQ multiplex PCR, the repertoire was profiled, and TCRdb retains in-frame clones only, with some absent. In the table there are 300,000 or so clones, roughly 70% of which are singletons. Sequenced material: PBMCs, taken after 36 months of ibrutinib treatment. These receptors were obtained from a human donor with chronic lymphocytic leukemia. CDR3s include the opening cysteine and the closing phenylalanine or tryptophan. D genes are given only for firm matches. For some rows the clone size is stated as once, few or many, or as a class when expanded; others skip it.

d_gene	v_gene	j_gene	abundance	len	CDR3aa	CDR3nt
TRBD1	TRBV4-1	TRBJ1-2	.	17	CASSQDRGPGQFYGYTF	TGCGCCAGCAGCCAAGATCGGGGCCCGGGACAGTTCTATGGCTACACCTTC
.	TRBV6-1	TRBJ1-2	few	14	CASSNLATFYGYTF	TGTGCCAGCAGTAACCTAGCCACTTTCTATGGCTACACCTTC
TRBD2	TRBV10-3	TRBJ2-5	.	19	CAISEYSSVGLGPGETQYF	TGTGCCATCAGTGAGTACAGTAGCGTAGGACTAGGGCCGGGAGAGACCCAGTACTTC
TRBD1	TRBV7-3	TRBJ2-2	.	17	CASSLTRQGANTGELFF	TGTGCCAGCAGCTTAACCCGACAGGGGGCGAACACCGGGGAGCTGTTTTTT
.	TRBV4-1	TRBJ1-1	.	16	CASSQLGYRPNTEAFF	TGCGCCAGCAGCCAATTAGGGTACAGACCCAACACTGAAGCTTTCTTT
TRBD2	TRBV28	TRBJ2-3	.	13	CASSASGRDTQYF	TGTGCCAGCAGCGCTAGCGGGAGAGATACGCAGTATTTT
TRBD2	TRBV5-1	TRBJ2-3	.	13	CASSSGSTDTQYF	TGCGCCAGCTCTAGCGGGAGCACAGATACGCAGTATTTT
.	TRBV10-3	TRBJ2-4	once	18	CAISEKTRTPSAKNIQYF	TGTGCCATCAGCGAAAAGACTAGGACACCGTCTGCCAAAAACATTCAGTACTTC
.	TRBV27	TRBJ1-2	.	14	CASASRGSNYGYTF	TGTGCCAGCGCTTCGAGGGGATCCAACTATGGCTACACCTTC
TRBD1	TRBV5-1	TRBJ1-2	.	15	CASSLMDRGAYGYTF	TGCGCCAGCAGCTTGATGGACAGGGGAGCCTATGGCTACACCTTC
.	TRBV5-3	TRBJ2-5	few	14	CARSLGIWQETQYF	TGTGCCAGAAGCTTGGGCATTTGGCAAGAGACCCAGTACTTC
.	TRBV9	TRBJ1-2	.	12	CASSVVGGGYTF	TGTGCCAGCAGCGTAGTGGGGGGAGGCTACACCTTC
TRBD1	TRBV7-3	TRBJ2-7	.	14	CASSLGQVPYEQYF	TGTGCCAGCAGCCTTGGACAGGTCCCCTACGAGCAGTACTTC
.	TRBV9	TRBJ1-3	.	14	CASSVDITGNTIYF	TGTGCCAGCAGCGTAGATATAACCGGAAACACCATATATTTT
.	TRBV9	TRBJ2-5	.	18	CASSVPPRGRGGEETQYF	TGTGCCAGCAGCGTCCCCCCCCGCGGCAGGGGAGGAGAGGAGACCCAGTACTTC
.	TRBV15	TRBJ1-4	.	14	CATSRVLGGEKLFF	TGTGCCACCAGCAGAGTACTTGGGGGTGAAAAACTGTTTTTT
TRBD2	TRBV2	TRBJ2-3	.	18	CASSTKDPLAGVTDTQYF	TGTGCCAGCAGCACCAAAGACCCTCTAGCGGGAGTCACAGATACGCAGTATTTT
TRBD1	TRBV6-5	TRBJ1-2	.	13	CASRNRGDYGYTF	TGTGCCAGCAGAAACAGGGGGGACTATGGCTACACCTTC
.	TRBV4-2	TRBJ2-3	.	18	CASSQGTQGTPPWDTQYF	TGTGCCAGCAGCCAAGGGACCCAGGGGACTCCCCCCTGGGATACGCAGTATTTT
.	TRBV29-1	TRBJ1-2	.	13	CSAQATTNYGYTF	TGCAGCGCTCAGGCAACCACTAACTATGGCTACACCTTC
TRBD1	TRBV18	TRBJ1-1	.	14	CASSSDRVRAEAFF	TGTGCCAGCTCATCAGACAGGGTGAGGGCTGAAGCTTTCTTT
TRBD1	TRBV5-6	TRBJ2-4	.	18	CASSLADGQGTAKNIQYF	TGTGCCAGCAGCTTGGCCGACGGACAGGGGACGGCCAAAAACATTCAGTACTTC
TRBD1	TRBV7-8	TRBJ1-6	.	13	CASSPTGNSPLHF	TGTGCCAGCAGCCCGACAGGGAATTCACCCCTCCACTTT
.	TRBV27	TRBJ2-1	once	13	CASSLSSYNEQFF	TGTGCCAGCAGTTTAAGTTCCTACAATGAGCAGTTCTTC
.	TRBV27	TRBJ2-6	few	14	CASGTGTGANVLTF	TGTGCCAGCGGCACCGGGACTGGGGCCAACGTCCTGACTTTC
TRBD2	TRBV7-9	TRBJ2-3	few	15	CASSRTSGLGDTQYF	TGTGCCAGCAGCCGGACTAGCGGGTTGGGAGATACGCAGTATTTT
.	TRBV29-1	TRBJ2-7	.	14	CSVFAGSRPYEQYF	TGCAGCGTCTTTGCAGGGAGTAGACCCTACGAGCAGTACTTC
.	TRBV11-2	TRBJ2-7	few	12	CASGQGAGEQYF	TGTGCCAGCGGTCAGGGCGCCGGGGAGCAGTACTTC
.	TRBV5-1	TRBJ2-5	.	15	CASSLEGGGRETQYF	TGCGCCAGCAGCTTGGAAGGCGGGGGCCGAGAGACCCAGTACTTC
TRBD1	TRBV10-3	TRBJ1-1	.	14	CAIRPGQMNTEAFF	TGTGCCATCAGACCGGGACAGATGAACACTGAAGCTTTCTTT
.	TRBV14	TRBJ2-1	.	13	CASSQGSYNEQFF	TGTGCCAGCAGCCAGGGGTCTTACAATGAGCAGTTCTTC
.	TRBV11-2	TRBJ1-1	.	13	CASSLDGGREAFF	TGTGCCAGCAGCTTGGACGGTGGTAGGGAAGCTTTCTTT
TRBD1	TRBV5-1	TRBJ2-7	few	14	CASSSQGAPYEQYF	TGCGCCAGCAGCTCCCAGGGGGCCCCCTACGAGCAGTACTTC
.	TRBV28	TRBJ2-7	.	15	CASRRRGQTLYEQYF	TGTGCCAGCAGGAGGAGGGGACAGACTCTCTACGAGCAGTACTTC
.	TRBV21-1	TRBJ2-3	.	18	CASSKDKRKGPSTDTQYF	TGTGCCAGCAGCAAAGACAAGCGGAAGGGCCCTAGCACAGATACGCAGTATTTT
.	TRBV7-6	TRBJ2-7	once	16	CASSLGVVLGDYEQYF	TGTGCCAGCAGCTTAGGGGTTGTTTTAGGTGATTACGAGCAGTACTTC
.	TRBV28	TRBJ2-6	.	17	CASSSYVRQNGANVLTF	TGTGCCAGCAGTTCATATGTACGACAGAACGGGGCCAACGTCCTGACTTTC
.	TRBV20-1	TRBJ2-4	once	11	CSASHRDLQYF	TGCAGTGCTAGCCACAGGGACCTTCAGTACTTC
.	TRBV7-9	TRBJ1-1	.	14	CASRKGSGNTEAFF	TGTGCCAGCAGAAAGGGGTCTGGGAACACTGAAGCTTTCTTT
.	TRBV19	TRBJ1-6	.	12	CASNMGNSPLHF	TGTGCCAGTAATATGGGCAATTCACCCCTCCACTTT
.	TRBV5-6	TRBJ1-3	.	14	CASSLRGTGNTIYF	TGTGCCAGCAGCTTGAGGGGTACTGGAAACACCATATATTTT
.	TRBV25-1	TRBJ1-3	.	15	CASSAHGTDGNTIYF	TGTGCCAGCAGTGCACACGGGACCGATGGAAACACCATATATTTT